A selection of T cell receptor beta chains follows, all from one sample in a study of regulatory T cells in long-lasting Graves disease. TCRdb redid the calling of the multiplex PCR reads with MiXCR, one entry per CDR3 protein. The table includes approximately 400,000 distinct CDR3 sequences, roughly a quarter detected once. Sample: peripheral blood mononuclear cells (PBMCs), taken when the disease was refractory, from a patient treated with antithyroid drugs. The origin of the receptors is a female donor with Graves disease. Both conserved end residues are part of each CDR3. The order of the fields is V gene, J gene, D gene, CDR3 protein. D genes are given only for firm matches.

TRBV6-1	TRBJ2-7	-	CASSAKQGAYEQYF
TRBV30	TRBJ2-1	TRBD2	CAWSGGLAGDLYLNGQFF
TRBV28	TRBJ2-7	-	CASSLFRSYEQYF
TRBV12-3/TRBV12-4	TRBJ2-7	-	CASSPLPMVSSSEQYF
TRBV5-4	TRBJ2-7	TRBD1	CASTPSGQGDEQYF
TRBV5-1	TRBJ2-6	-	CASSLSSDTLAGANVLTF
TRBV28	TRBJ1-5	-	CASRYADWTLSQPQHF
TRBV29-1	TRBJ2-7	-	CSVDDARNGGWNEQYF
TRBV28	TRBJ2-7	TRBD1	CASRKRDRYYEQYF
TRBV2	TRBJ2-7	TRBD2	CASRSFRLAANYEQYF
TRBV28	TRBJ1-5	-	CASSLWGNGNQPQHF
TRBV10-1	TRBJ2-1	TRBD2	CASSEPLRTSGSPVEQFF